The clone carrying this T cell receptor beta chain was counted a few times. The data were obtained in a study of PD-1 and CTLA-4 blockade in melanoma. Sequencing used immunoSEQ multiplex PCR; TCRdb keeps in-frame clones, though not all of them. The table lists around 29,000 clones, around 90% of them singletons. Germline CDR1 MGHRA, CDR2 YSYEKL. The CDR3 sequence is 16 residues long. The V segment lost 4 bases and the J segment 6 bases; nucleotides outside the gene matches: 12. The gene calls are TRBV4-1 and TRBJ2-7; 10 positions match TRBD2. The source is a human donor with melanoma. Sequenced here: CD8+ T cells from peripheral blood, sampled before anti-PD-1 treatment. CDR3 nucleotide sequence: TGCGCCAGCAGCCCCTTTAGCGGGAGGACCTTTAGCGAGCAGTACTTC. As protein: CASSPFSGRTFSEQYF.